This T cell receptor beta chain was identified during a study of cytomegalovirus exposure and HLA in healthy donors. Study-wide results and limits: Serostatus for CMV was the only available immune exposure information. Indistinguishable V segments such as TRBV6-2 and TRBV6-3 were excluded. Researchers reported in a later analysis that a missense DCLRE1C variant was tied to TCR beta V- and J-gene trimming.

Points on this clone: Its antigen is still unknown.

The CDR3 runs 15 residues. Germline V gene lookup returns CDR1 SGHDT and CDR2 YYEEEE. V gave up 1 base and J gave up 4 bases, with 12 bases separating them. The PCR contained 60 Vbeta and 13 Jbeta primers. Method: immunoSEQ multiplex PCR; TCRdb's copy keeps in-frame clones and lacks some. The data show about 160,000 clones, with roughly 85% seen just once and roughly 2% held by the top ten. Sequencing input: PBMCs. This sequence originates from a man aged 40-49 years in good health and CMV-seronegative. V usage is TRBV5-6 and J usage is TRBJ2-1; D remains ambiguous. The CDR3 is CASSLNARRYNEQFF. CDR3 sequence (DNA): TGTGCCAGCAGCTTGAACGCTAGAAGATACAATGAGCAGTTCTTC.